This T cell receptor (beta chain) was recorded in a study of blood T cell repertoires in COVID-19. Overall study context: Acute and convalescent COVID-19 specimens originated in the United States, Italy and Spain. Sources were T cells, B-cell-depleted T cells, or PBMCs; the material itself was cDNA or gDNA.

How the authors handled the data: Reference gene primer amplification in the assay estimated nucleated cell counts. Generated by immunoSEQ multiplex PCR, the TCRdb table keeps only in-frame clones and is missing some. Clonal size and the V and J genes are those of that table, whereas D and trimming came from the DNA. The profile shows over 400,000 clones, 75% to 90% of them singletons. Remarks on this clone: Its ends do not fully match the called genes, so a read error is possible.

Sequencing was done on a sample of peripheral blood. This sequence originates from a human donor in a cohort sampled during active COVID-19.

The chain's CDR3 is CASSLGRAGGPGNEQFF. As DNA, the CDR3 is TGTGCTAGCAGCTTAGGGCGAGCGGGAGGGCCTGGCAATGAGCAGTTCTTC. The chain carries TRBV7-7 and TRBJ2-1; 10 nucleotides align to TRBD2. CDR1 and CDR2 from the germline V gene are SSHAT and FNYEAQ (reference sequence). The CDR3 totals 17 residues.